A single sample gave rise to the 6 T cell receptor beta chains below, sequenced in a study of regulatory T cells in long-lasting Graves disease (dated by TCRdb to about 2021). Interpreted using the paper, the time point label stands for: newly diagnosed GD, antithyroid drugs for less than 3 months. For both TCR sequencing and RNA sequencing, RNA was extracted from PBMCs in TRIzol. The library was obtained by multiplex PCR. The instrument was an Illumina HiSeq 4000. To build TCR beta libraries, CDR3 regions were amplified by Arm-PCR using iRepertoire HTBI primers. TCRdb passed the public sequencing reads through fastp at Q25 and MiXCR, retaining productive beta sequences. Entries that share a CDR3 protein sequence are merged under the most common genes and DNA. Within this sample are more than 400,000 distinct CDR3 sequences, with around 16% of them counted one time only. Together, the top ten hold 12% of the sample.

This sample also appeared in a second study, on T cells in Graves' hyperthyroidism and ophthalmopathy.

Material: peripheral blood mononuclear cells (PBMCs), obtained at new diagnosis, from a patient treated with antithyroid drugs. All receptors come from a middle-aged man with Graves disease. Donor details come from another sample of the same person, matched by shared clones.

The table lists this clonotype with many counts. The gene calls are TRBV27 and TRBJ2-2; TRBD1 matches at 7 bases. In germline, CDR1 is MNHEY, CDR2 SMNVEV (reference sequence). This CDR3 contains 16 residues. The V segment lost 6 bases and the J segment 2 bases; nucleotides outside the gene matches: 9. In nucleotides, the CDR3 is TGTGCCAGCAGGCAAAACAGGGGCGTAAACACCGGGGAGCTGTTTTTT. Residues: CASRQNRGVNTGELFF.

In this sample, this clonotype turned up once. The junction departs from germline at one end; a sequencing error may be responsible. The chain employs TRBV5-1 and TRBJ2-2, with D possibly matching TRBD1 (6 bases). The germline CDR1 and CDR2 sequences are SGHRS and YFSETQ. The CDR3 length is 12 residues. The CDR3 loop is CASSLQGVELFF. In DNA form, the CDR3 reads TGTGCCAGCAGTCTACAGGGCGTGGAGCTGTTTTTT. Combining the CDR3 with reference TRBV5-1 and TRBJ2-2 gives the whole variable domain KAGVTQTPRYLIKTRGQQVTLSCSPISGHRSVSWYQQTPGQGLQFLFEYFSETQRNKGNFPGRFSGRQFSNSRSEMNVSTLELGDSALYLCASSLQGVELFFGEGSRLTVL.

There are many counts of this clonotype. The chain couples TRBV5-1 to TRBJ2-1; tentatively, D is TRBD2 (5 bases). Deletions cut 5 bases from V and 5 bases from J, with 11 bases between. CDR1 and CDR2 from the germline V gene are SGHRS and YFSETQ. The CDR3 covers 13 residues. DNA for the CDR3: TGCGCCAGCAGGCTAGCTCGGCACAATGAGCAGTTCTTC. Translating it yields CASRLARHNEQFF.

Note on this clonotype: A much larger clone differs from this one at a single base, so this may be a read error. The chain uses TRBV13 and TRBJ2-2; D gene ambiguous. The CDR3 has 12 amino acids. The V gene lost 1 base and the J gene lost 6 bases, with 3 bases spanning the gap. CDR1 is PRHDT, CDR2 FYEKMQ, per germline (reference sequence). DNA of the CDR3: TGTGCCAGCAGCTTAGCGGCCGGGGAGCTGTTTTTT. Amino acids: CASSLAAGELFF.

This clonotype has at least ten counts. V and J are TRBV24-1 and TRBJ2-1; 9 bases match TRBD2. Looked up from germline, CDR1 is KGHDR and CDR2 is SFDVKD. The CDR3 has 17 residues. V was pared by 9 bases and J by 0 bases, with 11 bases of the junction left unmatched. This CDR3 is CATLGTSGRNSYNEQFF. CDR3 DNA sequence: TGTGCCACCTTAGGAACTAGCGGGCGCAACTCCTACAATGAGCAGTTCTTC.

This clonotype showed up many times. The rearrangement joins TRBV2 to TRBJ2-5; D is unclear. The ends were cut back, 6 bases at V and 2 bases at J, with 4 bases in the middle. CDR1 SNHLY and CDR2 FYNNEI come from the germline V gene. The CDR3 has 11 amino acids. The CDR3: CASSYQETQYF. CDR3 DNA sequence: TGTGCCAGCAGCTATCAAGAGACCCAGTACTTC.